A single sample is the source of the 23 T cell receptor beta chains below, sequenced in a study of shared T cell receptors in the human thymus. Using immunoSEQ multiplex PCR, the repertoire was profiled, and TCRdb retains in-frame clones only, with some absent. The sample holds more than 550,000 clones, approximately 87% seen once. In addition, the sample was reused for a study of human thymus T cells.

The sequencing sample was made of thymocytes. These receptor sequences come from a boy under three years old with a congenital heart defect.

This rearrangement joins TRBV6-1 to TRBJ2-7, with D maybe TRBD1 (5 bases). Germline values: CDR1 MNHNS, CDR2 SASEGT. V dropped 2 bases and J dropped 0 bases, with 23 bases sitting between them. This CDR3 region has 19 residues. The CDR3 DNA reads TGTGCCAGCAGTGAAACCGAAACCGAAAACAGGAGAATCTCCTACGAGCAGTACTTC. Amino acids: CASSETETENRRISYEQYF.

CDR3 in DNA: TGTGCCAGCAGTGACTCTCCCGCGGGAGGCCGAATCCCCTACAATGAGCAGTTCTTC. It specifies CASSDSPAGGRIPYNEQFF. This chain connects TRBV6-4 to TRBJ2-1, with 8 bases matching TRBD2. This CDR3 has 19 residues. CDR1 is MRHNA, CDR2 SNTAGT, per germline. The junction had 12 bases not matched to a gene; V was cut back by 0 bases and J by 2 bases.

The chain has TRBV4-3 and TRBJ2-5; 8 nucleotides line up with TRBD2. Trimming at V came to 1 base and at J to 3 bases, leaving 1 base not matched to a gene. CDR1 LGHNA and CDR2 YSLEER come from the germline V gene. This CDR3 contains 14 residues. CDR3 residues: CASSQGGGKETQYF. CDR3 coding DNA: TGCGCCAGCAGCCAAGGCGGGGGGAAAGAGACCCAGTACTTC.

This chain joins TRBV7-9 and TRBJ2-1; D might be TRBD2 (5 bases). The CDR3 loop spans 16 amino acids. CDR1 and CDR2 (germline): SEHNR, FQNEAQ (reference sequence). V dropped 1 base and J dropped 3 bases, with 13 bases sitting between them. This CDR3 reads CASSLVLEGVYNEQFF. The CDR3 DNA follows: TGTGCCAGCAGCTTAGTTCTCGAGGGAGTCTACAATGAGCAGTTCTTC.

The chain uses TRBV4-1 and TRBJ2-3; 8 nucleotides align to TRBD1. Germline V gene sequence: CDR1 MGHRA, CDR2 YSYEKL. J gave up 0 bases and V 1 base, and 12 bases lay outside the gene matches. The CDR3 covers 19 residues. The CDR3 DNA follows: TGCGCCAGCAGCCAAGGGATGGGACAGGATGATGCTAGCACAGATACGCAGTATTTT. It specifies CASSQGMGQDDASTDTQYF.

V usage is TRBV14 and J usage is TRBJ1-1; D remains ambiguous. The length of the CDR3 is 16 residues. V gave up 0 bases and J gave up 4 bases, with 15 bases separating them. The germline V gene has CDR1 SGHDN and CDR2 FVKESK. The CDR3 DNA follows: TGTGCCAGCAGCCAAGAACCAAAATATACGGGCACTGAAGCTTTCTTT. This codes for CASSQEPKYTGTEAFF.

The CDR3 DNA sequence: TGCGCCAGCAGCCAGGCCAGGGGTCTGGATATATACAATGAGCAGTTCTTC. It encodes CASSQARGLDIYNEQFF. This rearrangement joins TRBV4-3 to TRBJ2-1; D is perhaps TRBD1 (6 bases). Trimming took off 3 bases at V and 4 bases at J, with 19 bases between the two ends. CDR1 is LGHNA and CDR2 is YSLEER in the germline V gene. The CDR3 is made up of 17 amino acids.

This rearrangement joins TRBV5-1 to TRBJ2-2; 9 bases map to TRBD1. V gave up 4 bases and J gave up 6 bases; unmatched junction bases: 10. The length of the CDR3 is 16 residues. Germline-derived CDR1 and CDR2 are SGHRS and YFSETQ. The CDR3 DNA reads as TGCGCCAGCAGCCGTACCCCGGGACAGGGCGCCGGGGAGCTGTTTTTT. Translation gives CASSRTPGQGAGELFF. The full variable domain, completed using reference TRBV5-1 and TRBJ2-2, is KAGVTQTPRYLIKTRGQQVTLSCSPISGHRSVSWYQQTPGQGLQFLFEYFSETQRNKGNFPGRFSGRQFSNSRSEMNVSTLELGDSALYLCASSRTPGQGAGELFFGEGSRLTVL.

The chain is built from TRBV9 and TRBJ1-2, with TRBD1 matching over 7 bases. Trimming took 3 bases from V and 0 from J; bases not matched to a gene: 8. In germline, CDR1 is SGDLS, CDR2 YYNGEE. The CDR3 runs 16 residues. The CDR3 nucleotides are TGTGCCAGCAGCGAAAAACAGGGGCCGGCTAACTATGGCTACACCTTC. Amino acid sequence: CASSEKQGPANYGYTF. Together with reference TRBV9 and TRBJ1-2, the CDR3 gives the full variable domain: DSGVTQTPKHLITATGQRVTLRCSPRSGDLSVYWYQQSLDQGLQFLIQYYNGEERAKGNILERFSAQQFPDLHSELNLSSLELGDSALYFCASSEKQGPANYGYTFGSGTRLTVV.

J is TRBJ2-7 and V is TRBV28, with D perhaps TRBD2 (5 bases). V was clipped by 6 bases and J by 0 bases, with 9 bases between them. The CDR3 is made up of 13 amino acids. Germline V CDR1 and CDR2: MDHEN, SYDVKM. In DNA form, the CDR3 reads TGTGCCAGCAGCCGGGATTCCTCCTACGAGCAGTACTTC. This codes for CASSRDSSYEQYF.

CDR3 loop: CASSQGPAVHTDTQYF. The CDR3 coding sequence is TGCGCCAGCAGCCAAGGCCCGGCGGTGCACACAGATACGCAGTATTTT. V gene TRBV4-1 combines with J gene TRBJ2-3; no clear D gene. CDR1 and CDR2 from the germline V gene are MGHRA and YSYEKL. The CDR3 sequence is 16 residues long. V gave up 1 base and J gave up 2 bases, with 13 bases separating them.

The chain joins TRBV7-9 to TRBJ1-1, with 10 nucleotides matching TRBD1. The V gene end was trimmed by 3 bases and the J gene end by 1 base; junction bases not matched to a gene: 5. CDR1 is SEHNR and CDR2 is FQNEAQ in the germline V gene (reference sequence). This CDR3 is built from 16 residues. This CDR3 reads CASSFPRTGGNTEAFF. The CDR3 DNA reads TGTGCCAGCAGCTTTCCGCGGACAGGGGGGAACACTGAAGCTTTCTTT.

This clone turned up a few times. The CDR3 coding sequence is TGTGCCAGCAGTTACAAGGAGGGGAATAATTCACCCCTCCACTTT. The encoded protein is CASSYKEGNNSPLHF. V usage is TRBV6-5 and J usage is TRBJ1-6, with D possibly TRBD1 on 5 matching bases. Trimming left V 2 bases short and J 5 bases short, with 10 bases between. This CDR3 contains 15 residues. Germline lookup yields CDR1 MNHEY and CDR2 SVGAGI.

The chain uses TRBV27 and TRBJ2-7; TRBD1 might be the D (8 bases). Deletions cut 2 bases from V and 1 base from J, with 12 bases between. Germline V gives CDR1 MNHEY, CDR2 SMNVEV (reference sequence). The CDR3 spans 15 residues. As DNA, the CDR3 is TGTGCCAGCAGTTTACGGGGGGACAGGTCCTACGAGCAGTACTTC. This codes for CASSLRGDRSYEQYF.

In its sample, this clone was seen once. CDR3 nucleotide sequence: TGTGCCAGCAGTGCCCCGGGACTAGCGGGTTTCGGGAGGTGCGAGCAGTACTTC. Protein product: CASSAPGLAGFGRCEQYF. V gene TRBV28 combines with J gene TRBJ2-7; TRBD2 matches at 12 bases. J lost 6 bases, V lost 5 bases, and 17 bases had no gene match. In germline, CDR1 is MDHEN, CDR2 SYDVKM. CDR3 length equals 18 residues.

The V and J genes are TRBV4-2 and TRBJ1-5; D ambiguous. The CDR3 is 14 residues long. Germline V gene sequence: CDR1 LGHNA, CDR2 YNFKEQ. Between the trimmed V and J ends, which lost 4 bases and 6 bases, there was a span of 13 bases. The CDR3 sequence: CASSLGGRVQPQHF. DNA for the CDR3: TGTGCCAGCAGCCTAGGTGGGCGGGTTCAGCCCCAGCATTTT.

The count of this clone is one. The rearrangement joins TRBV28 to TRBJ2-3, with 11 bases fitting TRBD1. V shed 6 bases and J 4 bases; nucleotides not matched to a gene: 6. The germline V gene has CDR1 MDHEN and CDR2 SYDVKM. This CDR3 has 15 amino acids. CDR3 DNA sequence: TGTGCCAGCAGACTAGGACAGGGGGCACCAGATACGCAGTATTTT. Its protein product is CASRLGQGAPDTQYF.

The rearrangement uses TRBV27 and TRBJ2-3; the D gene is possibly TRBD2 (7 bases). This CDR3 is 18 amino acids long. Germline-derived CDR1 and CDR2 are MNHEY and SMNVEV (reference sequence). V lost 5 bases to trimming and J lost 2 bases, with 23 bases between them. The CDR3 sequence is CASSPHRRGGEPTDTQYF. CDR3 nucleotide sequence: TGTGCCAGCAGTCCCCACCGGAGGGGGGGCGAACCCACAGATACGCAGTATTTT.

This chain uses TRBV28 with TRBJ1-1; no firm D call. CDR3 length: 17 residues. V lost 1 base, J lost 1 base, and 16 bases lay in between. The germline gives CDR1 MDHEN, CDR2 SYDVKM. CDR3 nucleotides: TGTGCCAGCAGTTTATTCGTCGACTTCCGGCCGAACACTGAAGCTTTCTTT. It translates to CASSLFVDFRPNTEAFF.

CDR3 sequence (DNA): TGTGCCAGCAGCGTAGGACTAGGATACGAGCAGTACTTC. This codes for CASSVGLGYEQYF. This chain joins TRBV9 and TRBJ2-7; possibly TRBD2 for D (6 bases). CDR3 length: 13 residues. V lost 0 bases, J lost 4 bases, and 8 bases lay in between. Per the germline V gene, CDR1 is SGDLS and CDR2 is YYNGEE.

This CDR3 reads CASSQGSLAVNEQFF. CDR3 DNA: TGCGCCAGCAGCCAAGGGTCACTAGCAGTGAATGAGCAGTTCTTC. V usage is TRBV4-3 and J usage is TRBJ2-1, with D maybe TRBD2 (6 bases). V lost 1 base to trimming and J lost 7 bases, with 14 bases between them. Looked up from germline, CDR1 is LGHNA and CDR2 is YSLEER. This CDR3 is 15 amino acids long.

This clone has only a few counts. J is TRBJ1-1 and V is TRBV4-3; TRBD1 might be the D (5 bases). Germline V lookup: CDR1 LGHNA, CDR2 YSLEER. The CDR3 totals 13 residues. Trimming pared 5 bases from V and 4 bases from J, leaving 11 bases between. CDR3 sequence: CASSGAFGTEAFF. In DNA form, the CDR3 reads TGCGCCAGCAGCGGGGCGTTCGGCACTGAAGCTTTCTTT.

The CDR3, as DNA: TGTGCCAGCAGCACGGGACTAGACTACGAGCAGTACTTC. It is translated as CASSTGLDYEQYF. The chain carries TRBV7-8 and TRBJ2-7, with 8 bases that match TRBD2. Trimming took 5 bases from V and 3 from J; bases not matched to a gene: 3. The germline V gene encodes CDR1 SGHVS and CDR2 FQNEAQ. The CDR3 loop spans 13 amino acids.